These 15 T cell receptor beta chains were all obtained from the same sample, sequenced in a study of blood T cell repertoires in COVID-19 (dated by TCRdb to the early 2020s). The method was the immunoSEQ multiplex PCR assay. TCRdb's version of the immuneACCESS table is confined to in-frame rearrangements and falls short of the full clone set. An unresolved V gene accounts for under half of the shortfall where checked; the remainder is of unknown origin. Across this sample there are a few hundred thousand clones, with 91% seen only once. The ten largest clonotypes hold about 0.86% of the sample. The sequenced sample consisted of PBMCs or T cells enriched from blood (not recorded which). The receptors derive from a woman aged 40 to 50 who had been exposed to COVID-19.

The chain carries TRBV7-9 and TRBJ2-3; 10 nucleotides match TRBD2. Germline assignment: CDR1 SEHNR and CDR2 FQNEAQ (reference sequence). The CDR3 covers 16 residues. The V and J ends lost 5 bases and 2 bases, in that order; junction bases with no gene match: 7. The DNA for the CDR3 is TGTGCCAGCAGCCCCCCTAGCGGGGGATACACAGATACGCAGTATTTT. This encodes CASSPPSGGYTDTQYF.

The chain uses TRBV3-1 (or the pseudogene TRBV3-2) and TRBJ1-2; 7 positions match TRBD1. The CDR3 runs to 19 residues. The V gene end was trimmed by 1 base and the J gene end by 0 bases; junction bases not matched to a gene: 14. Germline loops: CDR1 LGHDT, CDR2 YNNKEL (reference sequence). The CDR3, as DNA: TGTGCCAGCAGCCAAGTTGGGGCGGGCTGGGACAGAACTAACTATGGCTACACCTTC. Translated: CASSQVGAGWDRTNYGYTF.

The rearrangement links TRBV5-1 to TRBJ1-4; D may be TRBD1 (5 bases). The V and J ends lost 0 bases and 10 bases respectively, with 16 bases between them. The CDR3 loop spans 15 amino acids. The V gene's germline CDR1 is SGHRS and CDR2 YFSETQ. The DNA of the CDR3 is TGCGCCAGCAGCTTGGTCATCAACGGGGGTGGAAAACTGTTTTTT. Its translation is CASSLVINGGGKLFF.

The rearrangement links TRBV9 to TRBJ2-3, with D unclear. CDR3 length: 14 residues. V lost 2 bases to trimming and J lost 3 bases, with 10 bases between them. The germline V gene encodes CDR1 SGDLS and CDR2 YYNGEE. The CDR3 coding sequence is TGTGCCAGCAGCGTTTTCGCAGATACAGATACGCAGTATTTT. Protein product: CASSVFADTDTQYF.

The J gene is TRBJ2-1, the V gene TRBV7-2, with 10 nucleotides matching TRBD2. CDR3 size: 15 residues. CDR1 is SGHTA, CDR2 FQGNSA, per germline. J gave up 8 bases and V 1 base, and 5 bases lay outside the gene matches. CDR3: CASSLGPSGSYEQFF. CDR3 DNA: TGTGCCAGCAGCTTAGGCCCTAGCGGGAGCTATGAGCAGTTCTTC.

The rearrangement joins TRBV7-3 to TRBJ1-1; D is perhaps TRBD1 (6 bases). Germline CDR1 reads SGHTA; CDR2 reads FQGTGA. The V end lost 6 bases, the J end lost 11 bases, and 16 bases lay between the germline ends. This CDR3 comprises 12 residues. Written as DNA, the CDR3 is TGTGCCAGCAGTAACCCCGGGACACTGGCTTTCTTT. As protein: CASSNPGTLAFF.

The V and J genes are TRBV5-1 and TRBJ2-2; 8 bases align to TRBD1. The CDR3 is 15 amino acids. The V segment lost 1 base and the J segment 4 bases; nucleotides outside the gene matches: 3. Germline CDR1 and CDR2: SGHRS and YFSETQ. DNA for the CDR3: TGCGCCAGCAGCTTGAGAGGGACAGGCACCGGGGAGCTGTTTTTT. The encoded protein is CASSLRGTGTGELFF.

The chain uses TRBV5-1 and TRBJ1-1, with 7 bases that match TRBD1. The junction had 12 bases not matched to a gene; V was cut back by 4 bases and J by 3 bases. The V gene's germline CDR1 is SGHRS and CDR2 YFSETQ. This CDR3 comprises 16 residues. CDR3 sequence (DNA): TGCGCCAGCAGCCCGTGGAGGGGGCTGGGTTACACTGAAGCTTTCTTT. It codes for CASSPWRGLGYTEAFF.

V is TRBV6-2 or TRBV6-3 and J is TRBJ2-7; 11 bases map to TRBD2. The CDR3 consists of 17 residues. Unmatched junction bases numbered 9, after V lost 4 bases and J lost 1 base. Germline V CDR1 and CDR2: MNHEY, SVGEGT. CDR3 residues: CASSLNPRLAGSYEQYF. The CDR3 bases are TGTGCCAGCAGTTTAAACCCTCGACTAGCGGGATCCTACGAGCAGTACTTC.

The chain couples TRBV25-1 to TRBJ1-5; 8 bases agree with TRBD1. V shed 1 base, J shed 4 bases, and the junction held 12 bases outside the gene matches. Germline lookup yields CDR1 MGHDK and CDR2 SYGVNS. The CDR3 extends over 18 amino acids. CDR3 region: CASSEWGQALNSNQPQHF. CDR3 nucleotide sequence: TGTGCCAGCAGTGAATGGGGACAGGCGTTGAACTCGAATCAGCCCCAGCATTTT.

This chain links TRBV19 with TRBJ1-1; maybe TRBD1 (5 bases). Trimming left V 5 bases short and J 1 base short, with 20 bases between. The CDR3 sequence is 17 residues long. Germline assignment: CDR1 LNHDA and CDR2 SQIVND (reference sequence). Here the CDR3 reads CASSSKAQGPSNTEAFF. The CDR3 DNA reads TGTGCCAGTAGTTCGAAGGCCCAGGGCCCGTCGAACACTGAAGCTTTCTTT. The whole variable domain, remainder taken from reference TRBV19 and TRBJ1-1, is DGGITQSPKYLFRKEGQNVTLSCEQNLNHDAMYWYRQDPGQGLRLIYYSQIVNDFQKGDIAEGYSVSREKKESFPLTVTSAQKNPTAFYLCASSSKAQGPSNTEAFFGQGTRLTVV.

The chain combines TRBV6-5 with TRBJ1-3, with D perhaps TRBD1 (5 bases). The CDR3 totals 14 residues. Germline lookup yields CDR1 MNHEY and CDR2 SVGAGI. Trimming took 0 bases from V and 4 from J, leaving 7 bases between them. The CDR3 protein is CASSYSTGGNTIYF. The CDR3 nucleotides are TGTGCCAGCAGTTACTCTACAGGCGGAAACACCATATATTTT.

This chain links TRBV5-4 with TRBJ1-1; 12 bases map to TRBD1. This CDR3 contains 15 residues. The germline V gene has CDR1 SGHNT and CDR2 YYREEE (reference sequence). The J segment lost 7 bases and the V segment lost 0 bases, leaving 4 bases of the junction unmatched. The CDR3 region has the DNA TGTGCCAGCAGCTTGGGGGACAGGGGGCGGTATGAAGCTTTCTTT. Residues: CASSLGDRGRYEAFF.

This rearrangement joins TRBV19 to TRBJ2-3; 8 nucleotides align to TRBD1. Germline lookup yields CDR1 LNHDA and CDR2 SQIVND (reference sequence). The junction had 3 bases not matched to a gene; V was cut back by 5 bases and J by 2 bases. This CDR3 spans 14 amino acids. The CDR3 here is CASSGQGATDTQYF. The CDR3 DNA reads TGTGCCAGTAGTGGACAGGGTGCCACAGATACGCAGTATTTT.

This rearrangement joins TRBV12-3 or TRBV12-4 to TRBJ1-1; the D is unclear. This CDR3 has 13 residues. V lost 4 bases and J lost 1, with 7 bases in between. The DNA of the CDR3 is TGTGCCAGCAGTTACCCAGGGAACACTGAAGCTTTCTTT. It translates to CASSYPGNTEAFF.